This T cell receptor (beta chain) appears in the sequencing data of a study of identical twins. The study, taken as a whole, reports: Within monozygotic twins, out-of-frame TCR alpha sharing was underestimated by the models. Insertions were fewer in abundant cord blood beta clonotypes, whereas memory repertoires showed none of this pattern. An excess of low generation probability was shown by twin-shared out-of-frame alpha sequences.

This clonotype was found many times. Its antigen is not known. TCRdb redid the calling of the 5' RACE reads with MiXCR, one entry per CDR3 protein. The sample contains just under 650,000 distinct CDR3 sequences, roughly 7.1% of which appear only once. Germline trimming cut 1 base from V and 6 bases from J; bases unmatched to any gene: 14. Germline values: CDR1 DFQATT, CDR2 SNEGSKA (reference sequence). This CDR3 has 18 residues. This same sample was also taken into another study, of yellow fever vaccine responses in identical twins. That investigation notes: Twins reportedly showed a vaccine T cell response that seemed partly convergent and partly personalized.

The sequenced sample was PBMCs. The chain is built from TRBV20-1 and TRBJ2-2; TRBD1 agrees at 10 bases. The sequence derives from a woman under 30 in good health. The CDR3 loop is CSARGAAPRDRGSGELFF. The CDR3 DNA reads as TGCAGTGCTAGAGGCGCCGCCCCCCGGGACAGGGGATCCGGGGAGCTGTTTTTT.